The clone carrying this T cell receptor (beta chain) came up many times. Its cognate antigen is unknown. The data originate from a study of identical twins. Whole-study findings and limits: Twin-shared out-of-frame alpha sequences showed excess low generation probability. Among monozygotic twins, out-of-frame TCR alpha sharing exceeded what models predicted. Conclusions were based on cross-sectional statistical analysis, without following the same donors.

J lost 5 bases, V lost 4 bases, and 7 bases had no gene match. This CDR3 is 16 amino acids long. In germline, CDR1 is SGHRS, CDR2 YFSETQ. TCRdb analysed the 5' RACE reads with MiXCR anew, one entry per CDR3 protein. Counted here are some 600,000 distinct CDR3 sequences, about 7.6% occurring once; the ten biggest clones make up less than 2%. Every sampled donor was Caucasian and healthy. These data are also associated with another study on yellow fever vaccine responses in identical twins.

This sequence joins TRBV5-1 and TRBJ2-5, with 14 nucleotides matching TRBD2. The receptor's source is a woman between 18 and 29 years old in good health. Sequencing input: PBMCs. The CDR3: CASSPGLAGDSETQYF. The DNA of the CDR3 is TGCGCCAGCAGCCCGGGACTAGCGGGAGATTCGGAGACCCAGTACTTC.